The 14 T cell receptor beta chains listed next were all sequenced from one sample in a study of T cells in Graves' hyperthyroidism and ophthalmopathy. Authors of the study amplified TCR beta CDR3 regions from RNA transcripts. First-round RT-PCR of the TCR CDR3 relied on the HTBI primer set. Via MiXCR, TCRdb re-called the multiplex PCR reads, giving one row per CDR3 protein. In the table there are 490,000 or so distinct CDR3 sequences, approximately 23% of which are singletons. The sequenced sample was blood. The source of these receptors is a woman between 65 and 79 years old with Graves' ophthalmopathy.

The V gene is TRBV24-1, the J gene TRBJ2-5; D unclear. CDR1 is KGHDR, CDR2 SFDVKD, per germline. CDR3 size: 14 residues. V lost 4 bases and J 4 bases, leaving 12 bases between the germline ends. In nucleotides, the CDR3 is TGTGCCACCAGTGACACCTGGGCGAGAGAGACCCAGTACTTC. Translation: CATSDTWARETQYF.

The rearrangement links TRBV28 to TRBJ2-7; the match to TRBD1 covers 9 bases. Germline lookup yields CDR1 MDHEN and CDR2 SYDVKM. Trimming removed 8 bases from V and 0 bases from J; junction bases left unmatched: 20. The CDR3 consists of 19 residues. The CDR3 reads CASSPSPGQGLETSYEQYF. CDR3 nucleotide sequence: TGTGCCAGCTCACCTAGCCCGGGACAGGGCTTAGAGACCTCCTACGAGCAGTACTTC.

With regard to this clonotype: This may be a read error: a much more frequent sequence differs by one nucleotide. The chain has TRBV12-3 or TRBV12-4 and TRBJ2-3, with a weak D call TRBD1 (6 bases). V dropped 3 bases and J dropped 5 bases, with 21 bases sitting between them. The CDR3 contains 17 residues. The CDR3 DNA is TGTGCCAGCAGTTTTGATTTTTCCGGGGCAGGGGAAGATACGCAGTATTTT. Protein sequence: CASSFDFSGAGEDTQYF.

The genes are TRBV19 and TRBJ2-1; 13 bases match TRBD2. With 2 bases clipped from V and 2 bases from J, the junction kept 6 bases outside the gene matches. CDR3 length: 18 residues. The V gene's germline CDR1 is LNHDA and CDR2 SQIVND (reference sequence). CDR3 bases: TGTGCCAGTAGTATAACGGGGACTAGCGGGATCCCCTACAATGAGCAGTTCTTC. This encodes CASSITGTSGIPYNEQFF.

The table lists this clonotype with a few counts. The CDR3 loop reads CASSLDTAGARNTIYF. The CDR3 bases are TGTGCCAGCAGCTTAGATACGGCAGGGGCAAGAAACACCATATATTTT. The rearrangement joins TRBV11-2 to TRBJ1-3; tentatively, D is TRBD1 (6 bases). V lost 0 bases and J lost 5, with 14 bases in between. This CDR3 is built from 16 residues. Germline CDR1 SGHAT, CDR2 FQNNGV.

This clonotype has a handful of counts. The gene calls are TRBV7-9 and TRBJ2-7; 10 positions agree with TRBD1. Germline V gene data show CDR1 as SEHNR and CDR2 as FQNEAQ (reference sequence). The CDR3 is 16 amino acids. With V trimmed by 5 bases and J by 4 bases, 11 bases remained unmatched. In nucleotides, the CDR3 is TGTGCCAGCAGCCCGGGGACAGGGGTTGGGGCATACGAGCAGTACTTC. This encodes CASSPGTGVGAYEQYF.

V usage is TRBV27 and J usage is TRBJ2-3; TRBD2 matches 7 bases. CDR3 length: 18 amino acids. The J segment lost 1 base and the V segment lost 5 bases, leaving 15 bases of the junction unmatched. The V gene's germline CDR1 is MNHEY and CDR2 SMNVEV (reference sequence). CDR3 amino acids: CASSPHWGEGRGTDTQYF. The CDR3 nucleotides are TGTGCCAGCAGTCCCCACTGGGGGGAGGGCCGAGGCACAGATACGCAGTATTTT.

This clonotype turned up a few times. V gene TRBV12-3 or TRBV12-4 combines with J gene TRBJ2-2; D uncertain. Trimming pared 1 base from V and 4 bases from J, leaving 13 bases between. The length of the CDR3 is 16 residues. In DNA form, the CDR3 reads TGTGCCAGCAGTTTAGGATTTGGTGGCCTCACCGGGGAGCTGTTTTTT. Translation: CASSLGFGGLTGELFF.

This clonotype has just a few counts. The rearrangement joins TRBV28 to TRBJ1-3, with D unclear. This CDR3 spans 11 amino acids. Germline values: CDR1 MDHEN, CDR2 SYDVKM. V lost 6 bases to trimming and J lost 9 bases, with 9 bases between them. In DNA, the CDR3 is TGTGCCAGCAGCTCACTTAGCACCATATATTTT. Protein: CASSSLSTIYF.

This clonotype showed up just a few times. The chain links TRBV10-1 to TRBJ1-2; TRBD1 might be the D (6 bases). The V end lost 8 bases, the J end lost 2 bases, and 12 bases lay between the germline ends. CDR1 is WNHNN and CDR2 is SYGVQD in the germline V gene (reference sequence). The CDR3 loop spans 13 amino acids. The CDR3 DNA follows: TGCGCCAGCGGCGAGACAGGAAACTATGGCTACACCTTC. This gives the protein CASGETGNYGYTF.

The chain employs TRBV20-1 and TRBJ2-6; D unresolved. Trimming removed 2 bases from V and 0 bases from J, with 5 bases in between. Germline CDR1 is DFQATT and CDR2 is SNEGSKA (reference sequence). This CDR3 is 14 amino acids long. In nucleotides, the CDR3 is TGCAGTGCTAGACGTTACTCTGGGGCCAACGTCCTGACTTTC. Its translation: CSARRYSGANVLTF.

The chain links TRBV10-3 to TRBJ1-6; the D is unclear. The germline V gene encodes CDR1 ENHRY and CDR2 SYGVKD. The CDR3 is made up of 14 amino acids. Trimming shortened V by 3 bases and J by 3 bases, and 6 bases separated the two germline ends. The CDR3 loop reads CAISEGFYNSPLHF. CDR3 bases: TGTGCCATCAGTGAAGGGTTCTATAATTCACCCCTCCACTTT.

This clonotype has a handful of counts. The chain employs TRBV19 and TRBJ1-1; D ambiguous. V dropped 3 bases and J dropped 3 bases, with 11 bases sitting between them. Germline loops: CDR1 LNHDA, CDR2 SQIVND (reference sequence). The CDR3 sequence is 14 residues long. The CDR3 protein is CASSMEKEYTEAFF. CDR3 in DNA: TGTGCCAGTAGTATGGAAAAGGAGTACACTGAAGCTTTCTTT.

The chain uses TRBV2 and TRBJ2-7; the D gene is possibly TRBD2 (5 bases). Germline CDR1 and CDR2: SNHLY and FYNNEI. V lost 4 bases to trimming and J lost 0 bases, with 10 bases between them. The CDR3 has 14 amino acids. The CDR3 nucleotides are TGTGCCAGCAGTGGAGGGCGGGCCTCCTACGAGCAGTACTTC. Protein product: CASSGGRASYEQYF.